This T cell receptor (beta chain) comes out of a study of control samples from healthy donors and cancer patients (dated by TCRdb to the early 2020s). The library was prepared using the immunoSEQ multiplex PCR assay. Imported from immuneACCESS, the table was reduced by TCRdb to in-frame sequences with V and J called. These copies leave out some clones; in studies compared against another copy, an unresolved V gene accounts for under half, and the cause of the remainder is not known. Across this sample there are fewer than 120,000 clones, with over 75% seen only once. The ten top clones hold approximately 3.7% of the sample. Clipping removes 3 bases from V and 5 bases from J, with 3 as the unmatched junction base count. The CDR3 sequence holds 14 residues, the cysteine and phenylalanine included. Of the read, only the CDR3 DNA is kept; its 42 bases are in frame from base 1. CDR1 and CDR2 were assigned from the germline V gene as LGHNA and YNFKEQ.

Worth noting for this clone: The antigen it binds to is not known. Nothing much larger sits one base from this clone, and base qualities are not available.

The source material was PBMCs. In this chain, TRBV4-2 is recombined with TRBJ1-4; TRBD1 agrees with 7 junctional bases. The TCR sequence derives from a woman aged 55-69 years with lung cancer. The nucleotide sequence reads TGTGCCAGCAGCCAGGGACAGCAAAATGAAAAACTGTTTTTT. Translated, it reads CASSQGQQNEKLFF.